This TCR beta chain was profiled in a study of CD8 T cells in Susac syndrome. Study-level results: It was acknowledged by the study that relatively few individuals were included in its TCR sequencing and HLA analysis.

Negative isolation yielded CD4+ and CD8+ T cells, and FACS enriched TEMRA cells. With random hexamers, 0.5 to 1 ug RNA was reverse transcribed. TCRdb passed the immunoSEQ multiplex PCR reads through MiXCR, listing each CDR3 protein once. The table records around 99,000 distinct CDR3 sequences, 95% to 98% of them present only once. The count of this clonotype is one. Antigen specificity is unknown. This receptor was taken from a human donor in good health. The specimen was CD4+ T cells from PBMCs.

CDR3 sequence: CASSLDAASGQPQHF. DNA for the CDR3: TGTGCCAGCAGCTTAGACGCGGCCTCAGGGCAGCCCCAGCATTTT. V and J are TRBV7-2 and TRBJ1-5; perhaps TRBD1 as D (5 bases). The CDR3 has 15 amino acids. V was pared by 1 base and J by 7 bases, with 14 bases between. CDR1 and CDR2 (germline): SGHTA, FQGNSA.